The 10 T cell receptor beta chains listed next were all sequenced from one sample in a study of control samples from healthy donors and cancer patients. Sequencing was performed with immunoSEQ multiplex PCR; in TCRdb, only in-frame clones are kept and a portion is missing. The sample yields about 100,000 clones, roughly 79% seen once. Input material: blood. These receptors all come from a man younger than 30 in good health.

J is TRBJ1-5 and V is TRBV4-3, with a tentative D call TRBD1 (6 bases). CDR1 and CDR2 from the germline V gene are LGHNA and YSLEER. V was clipped by 4 bases and J by 7 bases, with 17 bases between them. CDR3 size: 15 residues. The CDR3 bases are TGCGCCAGCAGCCGAGAAGAGGTCGGGGGCCAGCCCCAGCATTTT. Amino acids: CASSREEVGGQPQHF.

V is TRBV6-5 and J is TRBJ1-1; no clear D. The CDR3 has 14 residues. V was cut by 4 bases and J by 1 base, with 10 bases left in between. Per germline, CDR1 MNHEY and CDR2 SVGAGI. The CDR3 region has the DNA TGTGCCAGCAGTTCCCCGGGCAGGAACACTGAAGCTTTCTTT. Residues: CASSSPGRNTEAFF.

This rearrangement joins TRBV13 to TRBJ2-5; D possibly corresponds to TRBD2 (6 bases). The ends were cut back, 0 bases at V and 6 bases at J, with 20 bases in the middle. Germline values: CDR1 PRHDT, CDR2 FYEKMQ (reference sequence). The CDR3 runs 17 residues. The CDR3 nucleotides read TGTGCCAGCAGCTTAGGACCCACTAGCTCTCTACATAAGACCCAGTACTTC. Translated, it gives CASSLGPTSSLHKTQYF.

This chain joins TRBV4-1 and TRBJ1-2, with 8 bases identical to TRBD1. CDR3 length: 18 residues. V shed 1 base, J shed 2 bases, and the junction held 12 bases outside the gene matches. Germline V lookup: CDR1 MGHRA, CDR2 YSYEKL. The chain's CDR3 is CASSQARANRGFNYGYTF. CDR3 in DNA: TGCGCCAGCAGCCAAGCCCGAGCAAACAGGGGGTTCAACTATGGCTACACCTTC.

This chain uses TRBV2 with TRBJ1-1, with 7 bases lining up with TRBD1. This CDR3 has 13 amino acids. V gave up 4 bases and J gave up 1 base; unmatched junction bases: 0. Germline V gives CDR1 SNHLY, CDR2 FYNNEI. Here the CDR3 DNA reads TGTGCCAGCAGTGGACAGGGGAACACTGAAGCTTTCTTT. Translating it yields CASSGQGNTEAFF.

The gene calls are TRBV27 and TRBJ2-1; possible D gene TRBD2, 6 bases. Per germline, CDR1 MNHEY and CDR2 SMNVEV (reference sequence). This CDR3 contains 13 residues. Deletions cut 7 bases from V and 4 bases from J, with 11 bases between. The CDR3 region has the DNA TGTGCCAGCACCGTCGGGGGTTACAATGAGCAGTTCTTC. As protein: CASTVGGYNEQFF.

This rearrangement joins TRBV7-9 to TRBJ1-1, with D possibly matching TRBD1 (5 bases). This CDR3 has 14 residues. CDR1 is SEHNR, CDR2 FQNEAQ, per germline (reference sequence). CDR3 sequence reads: CAAGRGSGDTEAFF. The CDR3 coding sequence is TGTGCGGCCGGTAGGGGATCGGGGGACACTGAAGCTTTCTTT.

This rearrangement joins TRBV7-8 to TRBJ1-4, with TRBD1 matching 10 bases. The CDR3 has 15 residues. Germline CDR1 SGHVS, CDR2 FQNEAQ. V shed 4 bases, J shed 7 bases, and the junction held 6 bases outside the gene matches. CDR3 nucleotide sequence: TGTGCCAGCAGCTCCCCGGGACAGGGGAGTGAAAAACTGTTTTTT. Translating it yields CASSSPGQGSEKLFF.

The chain couples TRBV7-6 to TRBJ2-5; 14 nucleotides agree with TRBD2. This CDR3 spans 15 amino acids. Germline values: CDR1 SGHVS, CDR2 FNYEAQ. The V and J ends lost 3 bases and 3 bases, in that order; junction bases with no gene match: 0. CDR3 in amino acids: CASSLGLAGEETQYF. Written as DNA, the CDR3 is TGTGCCAGCAGCTTGGGACTAGCGGGGGAAGAGACCCAGTACTTC.

The genes are TRBV10-3 and TRBJ2-1; 9 bases line up with TRBD1. The CDR3 contains 15 residues. V lost 5 bases and J lost 5; bases outside the gene matches: 7. Germline V gene sequence: CDR1 ENHRY, CDR2 SYGVKD. This CDR3 reads CAISQGQGRNNEQFF. CDR3 DNA: TGTGCCATCAGTCAGGGACAGGGTAGGAACAATGAGCAGTTCTTC.